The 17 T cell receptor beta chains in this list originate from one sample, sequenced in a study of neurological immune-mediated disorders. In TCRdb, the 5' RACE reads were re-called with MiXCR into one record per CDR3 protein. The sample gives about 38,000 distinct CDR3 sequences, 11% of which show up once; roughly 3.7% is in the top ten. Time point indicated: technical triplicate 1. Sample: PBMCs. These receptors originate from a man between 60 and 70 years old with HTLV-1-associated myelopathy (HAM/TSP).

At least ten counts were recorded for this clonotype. CDR3 sequence (DNA): TGCAGCGCCCGAGGGGGAGGTGAGCAGTTCTTC. Translation: CSARGGGEQFF. The V gene is TRBV29-1, the J gene TRBJ2-1; tentatively, D is TRBD1 or TRBD2 (6 bases each). V shed 7 bases and J shed 9 bases, with 13 bases lying between them. Germline CDR1 is SQVTM and CDR2 is ANQGSEA. The CDR3 sequence is 11 residues long.

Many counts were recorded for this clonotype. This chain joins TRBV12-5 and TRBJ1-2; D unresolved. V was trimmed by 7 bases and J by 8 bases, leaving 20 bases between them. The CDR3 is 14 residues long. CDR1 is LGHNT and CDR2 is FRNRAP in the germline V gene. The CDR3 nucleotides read TGTGCTAGTGCCCCCGAGGGCGTAACGGAGGGCTACACCTTC. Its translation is CASAPEGVTEGYTF.

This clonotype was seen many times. The CDR3 loop reads CASSSFGTGGNEQFF. The CDR3 DNA is TGTGCCAGCAGTTCTTTCGGGACAGGGGGCAATGAGCAGTTCTTC. This chain uses TRBV12-3 or TRBV12-4 with TRBJ2-1; 11 positions agree with TRBD1. The CDR3 length is 15 residues. Unmatched junction bases numbered 5, after V lost 4 bases and J lost 6 bases.

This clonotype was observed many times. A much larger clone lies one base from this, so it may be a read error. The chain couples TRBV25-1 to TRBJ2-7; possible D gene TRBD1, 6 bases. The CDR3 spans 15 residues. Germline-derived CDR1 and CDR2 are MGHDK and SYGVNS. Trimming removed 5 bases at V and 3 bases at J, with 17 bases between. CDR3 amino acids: CASSRNLVGHYEQYF. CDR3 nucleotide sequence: TGTGCCAGCAGTCGGAACTTAGTGGGACACTACGAGCAGTACTTC.

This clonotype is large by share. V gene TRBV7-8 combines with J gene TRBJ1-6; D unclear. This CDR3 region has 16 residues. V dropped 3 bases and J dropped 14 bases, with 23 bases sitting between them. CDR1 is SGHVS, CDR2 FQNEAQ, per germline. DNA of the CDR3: TGTGCCAGCAGCTTCCCTCCGGACCCTGGCCTCGTAGCCCTCCACTTT. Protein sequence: CASSFPPDPGLVALHF.

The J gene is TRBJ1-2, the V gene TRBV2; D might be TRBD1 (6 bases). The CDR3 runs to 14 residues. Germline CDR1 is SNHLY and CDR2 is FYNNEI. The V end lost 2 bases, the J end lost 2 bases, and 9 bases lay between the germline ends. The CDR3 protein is CASSETQGNYGYTF. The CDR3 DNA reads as TGTGCCAGCAGTGAAACCCAGGGGAACTATGGCTACACCTTC.

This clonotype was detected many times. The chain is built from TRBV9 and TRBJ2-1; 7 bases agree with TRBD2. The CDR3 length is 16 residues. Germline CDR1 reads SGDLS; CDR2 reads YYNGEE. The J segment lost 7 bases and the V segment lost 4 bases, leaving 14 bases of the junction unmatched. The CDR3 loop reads CASSLPSLAKVNEQFF. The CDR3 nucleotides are TGTGCCAGCAGCCTTCCTTCACTAGCGAAGGTAAATGAGCAGTTCTTC.

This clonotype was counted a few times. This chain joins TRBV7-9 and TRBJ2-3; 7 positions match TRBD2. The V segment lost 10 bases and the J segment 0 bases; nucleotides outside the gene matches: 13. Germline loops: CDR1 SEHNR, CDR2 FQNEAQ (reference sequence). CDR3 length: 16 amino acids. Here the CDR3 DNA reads TGTGCCATCAACCCTAGCGGAGCCGCTAGCACAGATACGCAGTATTTT. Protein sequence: CAINPSGAASTDTQYF.

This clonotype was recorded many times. The CDR3 DNA is TGTGCCAGCAGCGTAGACAGGGAATGGGAGACCCAGTACTTC. Translated, it gives CASSVDREWETQYF. This chain connects TRBV9 to TRBJ2-5; TRBD1 might be the D (6 bases). Trimming stripped 0 bases from V and 5 bases from J, with 11 bases between. The CDR3 spans 14 residues. CDR1 and CDR2 (germline): SGDLS, YYNGEE.

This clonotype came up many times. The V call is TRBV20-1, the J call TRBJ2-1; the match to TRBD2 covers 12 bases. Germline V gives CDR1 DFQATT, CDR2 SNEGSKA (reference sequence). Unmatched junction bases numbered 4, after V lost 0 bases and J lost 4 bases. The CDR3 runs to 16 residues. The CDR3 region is CSARETSGRGYNEQFF. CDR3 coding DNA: TGCAGTGCTAGAGAGACTAGCGGGAGAGGATACAATGAGCAGTTCTTC.

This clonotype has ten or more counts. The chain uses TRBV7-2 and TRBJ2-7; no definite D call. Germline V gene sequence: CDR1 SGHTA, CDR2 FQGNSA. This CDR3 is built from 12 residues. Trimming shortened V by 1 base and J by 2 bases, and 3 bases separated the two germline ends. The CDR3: CASSLVTYEQYF. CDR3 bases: TGTGCCAGCAGCTTAGTCACCTACGAGCAGTACTTC.

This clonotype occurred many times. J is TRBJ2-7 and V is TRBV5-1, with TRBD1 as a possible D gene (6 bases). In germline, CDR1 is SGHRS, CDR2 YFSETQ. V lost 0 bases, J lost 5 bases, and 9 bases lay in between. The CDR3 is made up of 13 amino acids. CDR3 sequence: CASSLDRENEQYF. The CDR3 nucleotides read TGCGCCAGCAGCTTGGACAGGGAGAACGAGCAGTACTTC.

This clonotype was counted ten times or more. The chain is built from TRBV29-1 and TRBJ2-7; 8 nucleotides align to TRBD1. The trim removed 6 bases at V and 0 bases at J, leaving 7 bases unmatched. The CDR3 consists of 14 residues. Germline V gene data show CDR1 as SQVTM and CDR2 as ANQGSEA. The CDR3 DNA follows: TGCAGCGTGAGGACAGGGCCGATCTCCTACGAGCAGTACTTC. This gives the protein CSVRTGPISYEQYF.

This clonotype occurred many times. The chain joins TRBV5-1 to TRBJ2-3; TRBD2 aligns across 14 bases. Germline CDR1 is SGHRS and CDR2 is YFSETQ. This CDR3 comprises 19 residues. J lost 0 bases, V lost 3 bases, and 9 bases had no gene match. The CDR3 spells CASSSPTSGRETSTDTQYF. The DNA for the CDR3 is TGCGCCAGCAGCTCGCCGACTAGCGGGAGGGAGACTAGCACAGATACGCAGTATTTT.

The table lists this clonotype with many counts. CDR3 sequence reads: CASTPRVSTGANVLTF. The CDR3 nucleotides read TGTGCCAGCACCCCGAGAGTTTCCACTGGGGCCAACGTCCTGACTTTC. This rearrangement joins TRBV7-2 to TRBJ2-6; no clear D. The length of the CDR3 is 16 residues. V was trimmed by 7 bases and J by 2 bases, leaving 15 bases between them. CDR1 and CDR2 from the germline V gene are SGHTA and FQGNSA.

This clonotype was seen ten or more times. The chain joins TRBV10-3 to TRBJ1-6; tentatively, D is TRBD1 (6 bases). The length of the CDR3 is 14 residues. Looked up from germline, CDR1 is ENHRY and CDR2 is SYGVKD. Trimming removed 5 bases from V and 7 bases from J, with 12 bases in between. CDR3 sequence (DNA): TGTGCCATCAGTTTTACAGGGACGAATTCACCCCTCCACTTT. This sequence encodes CAISFTGTNSPLHF.

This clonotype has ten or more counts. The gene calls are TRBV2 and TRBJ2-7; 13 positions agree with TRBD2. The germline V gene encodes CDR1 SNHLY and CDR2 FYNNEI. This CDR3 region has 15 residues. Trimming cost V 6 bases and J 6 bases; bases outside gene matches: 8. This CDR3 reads CASRLAGGPRVEQYF. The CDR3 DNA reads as TGTGCCAGCAGACTAGCGGGAGGGCCCAGGGTCGAGCAGTACTTC.